This T cell receptor beta chain was documented in a study of T cells in Graves' hyperthyroidism and ophthalmopathy. This clonotype was detected many times. Its antigen is not known. General observations from the study: Among clonotypes expanded in thyroid above 0.001, most were also found in blood.

Diagnosis of hyperthyroidism was new in patients aged 18 to 65, and its duration was under 2 months. Isolation of PBMCs was performed on around 9.4 ml fresh peripheral blood. Amplification of TCR beta CDR3 regions was performed using RNA transcripts as template. The study used the HTBI primer set for a first-round RT-PCR of the TCR CDR3. TCRdb ran MiXCR on the multiplex PCR reads and lists one entry per CDR3 protein. The sample gives fewer than 600,000 distinct CDR3 sequences, 12% to 15% of which show up once; 14% is in the top ten. Trimming cost V 4 bases and J 0 bases, with 6 bases left between them. The CDR3 is 14 residues long. Germline lookup yields CDR1 LGHDT and CDR2 YNNKEL (reference sequence).

V and J are TRBV3-1 and TRBJ1-4, with D uncertain. The sequencing sample was made of blood. This clonotype originated in a woman aged 40 to 49 with Graves' hyperthyroidism. The CDR3 sequence: CASSRVATNEKLFF. Written as DNA, the CDR3 is TGTGCCAGCAGCCGGGTTGCAACTAATGAAAAACTGTTTTTT.